This passage covers 23 T cell receptor beta chains from one sample sequenced in a study of T cells in Graves' hyperthyroidism and ophthalmopathy. Amplified TCR beta CDR3 regions derived from RNA transcripts. The HTBI set primed first-round TCR CDR3 RT-PCR. One entry per CDR3 protein, called by TCRdb with MiXCR from the multiplex PCR reads. The sample contains about half a million distinct CDR3 sequences, 15% to 20% of which appear only once. Sample: blood. The receptors stem from a woman aged 25 to 39 with Graves' ophthalmopathy.

Concerning this clonotype: A much more abundant neighbour one base away suggests this may be a read error. The DNA is left out, because the CDR3 cannot be placed on it with certainty; the CDR3 is given as TCRdb lists it. This chain uses TRBV20-1 with TRBJ2-7; the table assigns TRBD1, which was not confirmed against the DNA. The CDR3 is 16 residues long, counting both termini. Germline V lookup: CDR1 DFQATT, CDR2 SNEGSKA (reference sequence). CDR3: CSARERWGQGAFKHYF.

At least ten counts were recorded for this clonotype. The V gene is TRBV11-2, the J gene TRBJ2-3, with D unclear. The CDR3 loop spans 15 amino acids. Germline-derived CDR1 and CDR2 are SGHAT and FQNNGV. V lost 0 bases, J lost 3 bases, and 10 bases lay in between. CDR3 in DNA: TGTGCCAGCAGCTTAGAGAGTTTGGTGACAGATACGCAGTATTTT. The encoded protein is CASSLESLVTDTQYF.

This clonotype was counted many times. The chain couples TRBV6-1 to TRBJ2-2; 7 positions agree with TRBD1. Trimming took 5 bases from V and 5 from J; bases not matched to a gene: 11. This CDR3 region has 16 residues. Germline V gene lookup returns CDR1 MNHNS and CDR2 SASEGT. The CDR3 protein is CASSSNRGRTTGELFF. The DNA for the CDR3 is TGTGCCAGCAGTAGCAACAGGGGTAGGACGACCGGGGAGCTGTTTTTT.

The V and J genes are TRBV6-5 and TRBJ2-5; D gene ambiguous. Trimming removed 2 bases from V and 5 bases from J, with 15 bases in between. CDR3 length equals 15 residues. In germline, CDR1 is MNHEY, CDR2 SVGAGI. The chain's CDR3 is CASSYPAYLQETQYF. CDR3 bases: TGTGCCAGCAGTTACCCCGCCTACCTTCAGGAGACCCAGTACTTC.

V usage is TRBV5-5 and J usage is TRBJ1-3; no definite D call. The length of the CDR3 is 15 residues. With 2 bases removed from V and 4 bases from J, the gap between germline ends came to 13 bases. Germline V gene data show CDR1 as SGHKS and CDR2 as YYEKEE (reference sequence). CDR3 nucleotides: TGTGCCAGCAGCTTATACACGATTCCCGGAAACACCATATATTTT. Translated, it gives CASSLYTIPGNTIYF.

This clonotype was seen at least ten times. The rearrangement links TRBV6-2 or TRBV6-3 to TRBJ1-1, with a possible D match to TRBD1 (5 bases). V dropped 0 bases and J dropped 6 bases, with 11 bases sitting between them. Germline V gene sequence: CDR1 MNHEY, CDR2 SVGEGT. The CDR3 length is 14 residues. The CDR3 region is CASSYSTLGAEAFF. The CDR3, as DNA: TGTGCCAGCAGTTACTCGACCCTAGGGGCTGAAGCTTTCTTT.

In its sample, this clonotype was seen many times. The chain carries TRBV24-1 and TRBJ2-7; tentative D call: TRBD1 (6 bases). V lost 4 bases, J lost 4 bases, and 10 bases lay in between. CDR3 length equals 13 residues. CDR1 KGHDR and CDR2 SFDVKD come from the germline V gene. The CDR3 spells CATSDPGQYEQYF. CDR3 DNA sequence: TGTGCCACCAGTGACCCCGGACAGTACGAGCAGTACTTC.

This clonotype has a count of ten or more. The chain combines TRBV28 with TRBJ2-2; D is uncertain. This CDR3 contains 14 residues. V was trimmed by 2 bases and J by 4 bases, leaving 8 bases between them. The germline gives CDR1 MDHEN, CDR2 SYDVKM. This chain's CDR3 is CASSLLPGTGELFF. The CDR3 DNA reads as TGTGCCAGCAGTTTACTTCCGGGCACCGGGGAGCTGTTTTTT.

This clonotype was observed at least ten times. The chain uses TRBV30 and TRBJ2-4; maybe TRBD1 (6 bases). Trimming took off 0 bases at V and 3 bases at J, with 9 bases between the two ends. CDR3 length equals 14 residues. From germline, CDR1 is GTSNPN and CDR2 SVGIG (reference sequence). The CDR3 spells CAWSVYRDKNIQYF. The CDR3 DNA sequence: TGTGCCTGGAGTGTATACAGGGACAAAAACATTCAGTACTTC.

The V call is TRBV7-2, the J call TRBJ2-1, with D uncertain. V lost 1 base and J lost 10, with 11 bases in between. There are 13 residues in the CDR3. The germline V gene encodes CDR1 SGHTA and CDR2 FQGNSA. In nucleotides, the CDR3 is TGTGCCAGCAGCTTAGTGGCTTCCAGGGAGCAGTTCTTC. Protein: CASSLVASREQFF.

The V call is TRBV4-1, the J call TRBJ2-5; D perhaps matches TRBD2 (6 bases). Germline V CDR1 and CDR2: MGHRA, YSYEKL. V was clipped by 3 bases and J by 5 bases, with 22 bases between them. This CDR3 is built from 17 residues. The CDR3 protein is CASSHPSGPDLWETQYF. Here the CDR3 DNA reads TGCGCCAGCAGCCATCCAAGCGGGCCCGACCTCTGGGAGACCCAGTACTTC.

This clonotype was seen more than once but under ten times. V and J are TRBV11-2 and TRBJ2-3; D is unresolved. Deletions cut 4 bases from V and 7 bases from J, with 12 bases between. CDR1 SGHAT and CDR2 FQNNGV come from the germline V gene. This CDR3 is 13 amino acids long. The CDR3 loop reads CASSSQAQNTQYF. The CDR3 DNA sequence: TGTGCCAGCAGCTCCCAGGCCCAAAATACGCAGTATTTT.

This clonotype was detected ten times or more. This chain joins TRBV2 and TRBJ2-3; possible D gene TRBD1, 6 bases. CDR3 length equals 17 residues. V lost 7 bases and J lost 1, with 21 bases in between. Looked up from germline, CDR1 is SNHLY and CDR2 is FYNNEI. CDR3 protein: CASTTPVGGGRTDTQYF. In DNA, the CDR3 is TGTGCCAGCACCACCCCGGTAGGGGGTGGACGCACAGATACGCAGTATTTT.

The chain couples TRBV11-2 to TRBJ2-5; a weak D match, TRBD1 (6 bases). V dropped 5 bases and J dropped 1 base, with 17 bases sitting between them. Germline CDR1 reads SGHAT; CDR2 reads FQNNGV. This CDR3 has 16 amino acids. The CDR3 sequence: CASSKNTRGIQETQYF. The CDR3 coding sequence is TGTGCCAGCAGCAAAAATACGAGGGGGATCCAAGAGACCCAGTACTTC.

V usage is TRBV24-1 and J usage is TRBJ2-2; D not certain. From germline, CDR1 is KGHDR and CDR2 SFDVKD. V gave up 3 bases and J gave up 1 base, with 8 bases separating them. CDR3 length equals 15 residues. The CDR3 nucleotides read TGTGCCACCAGTGATCCCTCACGGAACACCGGGGAGCTGTTTTTT. It translates to CATSDPSRNTGELFF.

In its sample, this clonotype was seen a few times. The chain couples TRBV15 to TRBJ2-1; D remains ambiguous. V lost 1 base and J 8 bases, leaving 15 bases between the germline ends. CDR1 LNHNV and CDR2 YYDKDF come from the germline V gene (reference sequence). This CDR3 is built from 15 residues. This CDR3 is CATSRVGMSSHEQFF. The DNA for the CDR3 is TGTGCCACCAGCAGAGTGGGGATGAGTTCCCATGAGCAGTTCTTC.

This clonotype occurred many times. The chain uses TRBV2 and TRBJ2-7; 8 nucleotides agree with TRBD2. In germline, CDR1 is SNHLY, CDR2 FYNNEI. Trimming cost V 8 bases and J 6 bases; bases outside gene matches: 15. CDR3 length: 15 residues. The CDR3 protein is CASPNPGREVREQYF. CDR3 coding DNA: TGTGCCAGCCCTAATCCGGGGCGGGAGGTTCGCGAGCAGTACTTC.

The chain uses TRBV29-1 and TRBJ2-7; D is undetermined. V shed 6 bases and J shed 4 bases, with 16 bases lying between them. The germline V gene has CDR1 SQVTM and CDR2 ANQGSEA. The CDR3 runs to 13 residues. The CDR3 coding sequence is TGCAGCGTAGGGCCGCTAGGATCTTACGAGCAGTACTTC. Its protein product is CSVGPLGSYEQYF.

The sample holds many counts of this clonotype. The chain recombines TRBV20-1 with TRBJ2-1; D might be TRBD1 or TRBD2, each matching 5 bases. Germline lookup yields CDR1 DFQATT and CDR2 SNEGSKA (reference sequence). The CDR3 extends over 14 amino acids. V lost 3 bases and J lost 5, with 14 bases in between. CDR3 in DNA: TGCAGTGCTAGTGAGGGGCTTGGAAACAATGAGCAGTTCTTC. Its protein product is CSASEGLGNNEQFF.

As to this clonotype: A much larger clone sits a single nucleotide away, making a read error possible. This chain links TRBV12-3 or TRBV12-4 with TRBJ2-2; no definite D call. The CDR3 is made up of 15 amino acids. Here the CDR3 DNA reads TGTGACAGCACCTCTCGGGCAGGAAACACCGGGGAGCTGTTTTTT. Translation: CDSTSRAGNTGELFF.

The rearrangement links TRBV9 to TRBJ2-6; D is unresolved. This CDR3 has 14 amino acids. The germline gives CDR1 SGDLS, CDR2 YYNGEE. Trimming took off 3 bases at V and 0 bases at J, with 4 bases between the two ends. CDR3 bases: TGTGCCAGCAGCGAGGGCTCTGGGGCCAACGTCCTGACTTTC. It codes for CASSEGSGANVLTF.

This rearrangement joins TRBV19 to TRBJ1-5; 7 bases agree with TRBD1. Trimming at V came to 5 bases and at J to 6 bases, leaving 13 bases not matched to a gene. CDR3 length: 16 amino acids. Germline V gene data show CDR1 as LNHDA and CDR2 as SQIVND (reference sequence). CDR3 region: CASSDTGQLEFQPQHF. The CDR3 nucleotides read TGTGCCAGTAGTGACACGGGACAGTTAGAATTTCAGCCCCAGCATTTT.

This clonotype was found many times. The chain combines TRBV12-3 or TRBV12-4 with TRBJ2-5; 8 bases fit TRBD2. The CDR3 has 15 residues. Trimming cost V 8 bases and J 2 bases; bases outside gene matches: 10. CDR3 DNA: TGTGCCAGCGGTCAGCGGGAGACCCAACAAGAGACCCAGTACTTC. It specifies CASGQRETQQETQYF.